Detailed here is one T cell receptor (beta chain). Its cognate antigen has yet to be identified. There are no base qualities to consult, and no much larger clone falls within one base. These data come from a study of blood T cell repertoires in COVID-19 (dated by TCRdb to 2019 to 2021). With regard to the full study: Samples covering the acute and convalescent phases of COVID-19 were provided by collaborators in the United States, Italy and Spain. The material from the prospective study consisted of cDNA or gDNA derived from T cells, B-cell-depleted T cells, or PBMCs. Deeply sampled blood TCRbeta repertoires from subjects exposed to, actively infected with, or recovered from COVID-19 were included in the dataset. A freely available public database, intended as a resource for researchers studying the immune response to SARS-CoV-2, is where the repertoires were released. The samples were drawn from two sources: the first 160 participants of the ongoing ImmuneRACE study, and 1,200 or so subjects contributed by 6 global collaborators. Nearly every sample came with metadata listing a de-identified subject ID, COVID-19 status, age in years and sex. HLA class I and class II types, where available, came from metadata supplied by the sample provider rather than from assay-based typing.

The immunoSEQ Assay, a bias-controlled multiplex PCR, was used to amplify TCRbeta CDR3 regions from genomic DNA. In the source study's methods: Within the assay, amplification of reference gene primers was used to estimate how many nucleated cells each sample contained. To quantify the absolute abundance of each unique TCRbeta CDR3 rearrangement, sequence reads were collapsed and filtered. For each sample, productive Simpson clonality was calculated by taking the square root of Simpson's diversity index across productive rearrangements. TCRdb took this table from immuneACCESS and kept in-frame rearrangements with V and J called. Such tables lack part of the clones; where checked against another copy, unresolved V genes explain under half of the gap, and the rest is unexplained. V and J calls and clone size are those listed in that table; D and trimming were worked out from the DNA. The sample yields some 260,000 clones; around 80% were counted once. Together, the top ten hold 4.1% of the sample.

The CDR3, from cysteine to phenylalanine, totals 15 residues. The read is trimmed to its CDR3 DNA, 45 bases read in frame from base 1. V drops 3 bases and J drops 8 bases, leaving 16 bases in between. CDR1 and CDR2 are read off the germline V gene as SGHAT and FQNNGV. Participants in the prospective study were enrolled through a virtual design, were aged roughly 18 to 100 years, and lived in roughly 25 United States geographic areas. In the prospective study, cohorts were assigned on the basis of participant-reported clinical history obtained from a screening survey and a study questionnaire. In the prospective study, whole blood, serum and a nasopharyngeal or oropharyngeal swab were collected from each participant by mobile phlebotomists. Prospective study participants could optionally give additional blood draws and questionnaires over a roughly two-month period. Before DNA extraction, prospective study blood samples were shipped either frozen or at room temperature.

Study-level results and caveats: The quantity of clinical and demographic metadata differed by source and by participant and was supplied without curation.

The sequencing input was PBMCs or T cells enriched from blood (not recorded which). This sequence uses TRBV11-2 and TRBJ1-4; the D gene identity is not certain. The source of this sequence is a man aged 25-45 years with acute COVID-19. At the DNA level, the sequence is TGTGCCAGCAGCTTCATTGGAATTGGAGGAGAAAAACTGTTTTTT. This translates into CASSFIGIGGEKLFF.